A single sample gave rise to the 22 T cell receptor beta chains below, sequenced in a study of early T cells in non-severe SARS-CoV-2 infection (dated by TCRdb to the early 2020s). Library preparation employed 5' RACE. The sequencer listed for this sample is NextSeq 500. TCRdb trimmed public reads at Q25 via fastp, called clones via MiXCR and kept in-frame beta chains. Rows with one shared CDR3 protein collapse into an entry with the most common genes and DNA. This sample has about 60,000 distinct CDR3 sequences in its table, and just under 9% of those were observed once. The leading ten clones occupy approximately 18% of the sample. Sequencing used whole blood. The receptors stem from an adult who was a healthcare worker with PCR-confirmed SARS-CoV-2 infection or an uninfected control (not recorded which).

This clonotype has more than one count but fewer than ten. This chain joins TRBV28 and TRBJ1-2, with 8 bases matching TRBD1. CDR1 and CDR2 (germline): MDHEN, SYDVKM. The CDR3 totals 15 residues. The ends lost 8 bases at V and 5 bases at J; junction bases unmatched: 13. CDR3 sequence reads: CASGGRTGNRYGYTF. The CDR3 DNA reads TGTGCCAGCGGGGGTAGGACAGGGAATCGATATGGCTACACCTTC.

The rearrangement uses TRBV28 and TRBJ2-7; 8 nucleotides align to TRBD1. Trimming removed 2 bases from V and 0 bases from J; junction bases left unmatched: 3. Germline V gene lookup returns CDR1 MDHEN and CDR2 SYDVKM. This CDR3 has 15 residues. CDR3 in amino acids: CASSLQGALSYEQYF. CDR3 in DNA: TGTGCCAGCAGTTTACAGGGGGCCCTCTCCTACGAGCAGTACTTC.

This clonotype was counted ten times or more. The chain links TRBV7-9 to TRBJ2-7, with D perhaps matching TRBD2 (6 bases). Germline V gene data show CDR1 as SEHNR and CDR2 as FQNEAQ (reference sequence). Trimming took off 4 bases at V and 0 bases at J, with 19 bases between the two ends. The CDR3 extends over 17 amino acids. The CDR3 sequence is CASSSPRDFPSSYEQYF. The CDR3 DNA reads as TGTGCCAGCAGCTCCCCGCGGGACTTTCCGAGCTCCTACGAGCAGTACTTC.

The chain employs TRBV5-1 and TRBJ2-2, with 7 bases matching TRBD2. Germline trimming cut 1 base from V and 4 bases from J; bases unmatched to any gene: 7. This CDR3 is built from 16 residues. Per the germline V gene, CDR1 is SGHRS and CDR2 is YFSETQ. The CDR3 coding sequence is TGCGCCAGCAGCTTGCTGGCGGGAGAAGGCACCGGGGAGCTGTTTTTT. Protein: CASSLLAGEGTGELFF. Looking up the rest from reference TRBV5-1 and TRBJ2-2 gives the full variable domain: KAGVTQTPRYLIKTRGQQVTLSCSPISGHRSVSWYQQTPGQGLQFLFEYFSETQRNKGNFPGRFSGRQFSNSRSEMNVSTLELGDSALYLCASSLLAGEGTGELFFGEGSRLTVL.

The CDR3 nucleotides are TGTGCCAGCAGTTCAGAGACCCAGTACTTC. Protein product: CASSSETQYF. V usage is TRBV6-2 or TRBV6-3 and J usage is TRBJ2-5; D is unclear. The CDR3 runs to 10 residues. V was pared by 4 bases and J by 4 bases, with 1 base between. Germline CDR1 and CDR2: MNHEY and SVGEGT.

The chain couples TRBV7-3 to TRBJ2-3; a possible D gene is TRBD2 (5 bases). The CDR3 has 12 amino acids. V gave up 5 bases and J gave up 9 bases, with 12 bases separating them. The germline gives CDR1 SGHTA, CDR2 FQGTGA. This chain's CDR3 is CASSPYGVTQYF. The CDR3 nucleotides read TGTGCCAGCAGCCCTTACGGGGTGACGCAGTATTTT.

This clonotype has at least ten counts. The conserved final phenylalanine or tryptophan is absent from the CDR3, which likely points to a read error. For the CDR3, the DNA is TGTGCCAGCAGCACCTCAACTTCCTACGAGCAGTACCTC. It encodes CASSTSTSYEQYL. The gene calls are TRBV7-9 and TRBJ2-7; no reliable D call. CDR3 size: 13 residues. V dropped 5 bases and J dropped 1 base, with 9 bases sitting between them. The germline gives CDR1 SEHNR, CDR2 FQNEAQ (reference sequence).

CDR3 DNA: TGTGCCAGTAGTGCGCACAGGTTACTGAACACCGGGGAGCTGTTTTTT. This sequence encodes CASSAHRLLNTGELFF. V gene TRBV19 combines with J gene TRBJ2-2; D might be TRBD1 (5 bases). This CDR3 has 16 amino acids. V lost 5 bases, J lost 1 base, and 14 bases lay in between. The germline V gene has CDR1 LNHDA and CDR2 SQIVND (reference sequence).

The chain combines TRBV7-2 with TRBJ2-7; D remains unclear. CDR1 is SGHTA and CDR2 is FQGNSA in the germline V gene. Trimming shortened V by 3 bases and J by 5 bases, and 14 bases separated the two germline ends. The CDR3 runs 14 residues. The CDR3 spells CASSFGPGSHEQYF. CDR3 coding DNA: TGTGCCAGCAGCTTCGGCCCAGGCAGTCACGAGCAGTACTTC.

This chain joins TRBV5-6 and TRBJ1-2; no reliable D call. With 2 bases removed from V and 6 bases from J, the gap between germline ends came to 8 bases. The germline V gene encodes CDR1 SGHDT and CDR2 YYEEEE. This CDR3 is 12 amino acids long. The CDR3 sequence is CASSLARDGYTF. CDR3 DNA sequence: TGTGCCAGCAGCTTAGCTCGCGATGGCTACACCTTC.

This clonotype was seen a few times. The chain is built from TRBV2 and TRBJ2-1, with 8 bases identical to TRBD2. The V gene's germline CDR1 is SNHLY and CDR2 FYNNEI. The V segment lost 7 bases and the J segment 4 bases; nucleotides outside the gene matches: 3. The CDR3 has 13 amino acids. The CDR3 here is CASNREGYNEQFF. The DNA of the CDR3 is TGTGCCAGCAACCGGGAGGGTTACAATGAGCAGTTCTTC.

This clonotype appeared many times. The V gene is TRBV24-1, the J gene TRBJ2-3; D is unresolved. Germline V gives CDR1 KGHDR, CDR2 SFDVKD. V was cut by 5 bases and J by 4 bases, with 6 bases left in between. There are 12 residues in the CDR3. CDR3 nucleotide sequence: TGTGCCACCAGTGGAGGAGCAGATACGCAGTATTTT. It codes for CATSGGADTQYF.

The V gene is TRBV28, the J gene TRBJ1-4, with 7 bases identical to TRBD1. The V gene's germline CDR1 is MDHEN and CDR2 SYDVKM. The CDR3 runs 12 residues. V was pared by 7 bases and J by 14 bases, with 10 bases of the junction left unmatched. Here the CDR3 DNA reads TGTGCCAGCACCCAAAACCGGGACAGTCTGTTTTTT. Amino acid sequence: CASTQNRDSLFF.

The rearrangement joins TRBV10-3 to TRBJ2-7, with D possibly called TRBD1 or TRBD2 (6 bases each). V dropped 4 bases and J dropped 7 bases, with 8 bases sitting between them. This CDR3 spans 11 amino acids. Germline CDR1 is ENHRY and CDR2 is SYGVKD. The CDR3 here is CAISGGAEQYF. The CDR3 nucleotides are TGTGCCATCAGTGGGGGGGCAGAGCAGTACTTC.

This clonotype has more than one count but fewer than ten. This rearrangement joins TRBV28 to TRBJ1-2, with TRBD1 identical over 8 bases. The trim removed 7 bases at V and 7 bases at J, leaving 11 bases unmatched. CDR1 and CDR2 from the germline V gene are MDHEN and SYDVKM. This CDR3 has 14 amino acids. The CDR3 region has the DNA TGTGCCAGCACTTGGACAGGGCGAGCCGGTGGCTACACCTTC. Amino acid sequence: CASTWTGRAGGYTF.

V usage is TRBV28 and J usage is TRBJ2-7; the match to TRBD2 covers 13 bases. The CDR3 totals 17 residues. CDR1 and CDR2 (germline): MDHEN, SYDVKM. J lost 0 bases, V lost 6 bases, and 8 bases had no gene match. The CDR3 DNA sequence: TGTGCCAGCAGCGGGACTAGCGGGACCCCAGGCTCCTACGAGCAGTACTTC. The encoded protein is CASSGTSGTPGSYEQYF.

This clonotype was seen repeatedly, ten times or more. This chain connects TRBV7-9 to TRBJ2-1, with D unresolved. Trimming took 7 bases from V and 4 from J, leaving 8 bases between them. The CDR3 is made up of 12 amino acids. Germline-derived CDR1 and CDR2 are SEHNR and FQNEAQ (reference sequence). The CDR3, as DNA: TGTGCCAGCATCCTCTATTACAATGAGCAGTTCTTC. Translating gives CASILYYNEQFF.

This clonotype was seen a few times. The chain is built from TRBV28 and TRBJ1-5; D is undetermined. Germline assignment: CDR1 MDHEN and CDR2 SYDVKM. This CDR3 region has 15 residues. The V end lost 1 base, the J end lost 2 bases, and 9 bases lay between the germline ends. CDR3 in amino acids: CASSLFAGGNQPQHF. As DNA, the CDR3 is TGTGCCAGCAGTTTATTTGCAGGCGGCAATCAGCCCCAGCATTTT.

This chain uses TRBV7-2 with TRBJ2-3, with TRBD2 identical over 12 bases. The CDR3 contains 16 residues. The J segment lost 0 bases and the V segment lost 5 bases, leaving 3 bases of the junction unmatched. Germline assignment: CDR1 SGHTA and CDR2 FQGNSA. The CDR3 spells CASSTSGRPSTDTQYF. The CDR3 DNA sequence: TGTGCCAGCAGCACTAGCGGGAGGCCTAGCACAGATACGCAGTATTTT.

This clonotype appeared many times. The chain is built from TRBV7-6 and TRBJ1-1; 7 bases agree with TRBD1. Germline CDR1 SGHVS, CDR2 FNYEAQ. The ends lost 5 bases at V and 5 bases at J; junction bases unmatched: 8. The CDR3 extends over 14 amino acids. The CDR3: CASSRDSRRTEAFF. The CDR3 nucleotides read TGTGCCAGCAGCCGGGACAGCCGACGGACTGAAGCTTTCTTT.

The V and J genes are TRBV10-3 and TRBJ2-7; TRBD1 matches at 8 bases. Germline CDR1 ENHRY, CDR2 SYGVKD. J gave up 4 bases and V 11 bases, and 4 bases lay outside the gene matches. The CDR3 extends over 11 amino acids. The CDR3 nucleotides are TGTGCCGTCCGACAGGGGTACGAGCAGTACTTC. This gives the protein CAVRQGYEQYF.

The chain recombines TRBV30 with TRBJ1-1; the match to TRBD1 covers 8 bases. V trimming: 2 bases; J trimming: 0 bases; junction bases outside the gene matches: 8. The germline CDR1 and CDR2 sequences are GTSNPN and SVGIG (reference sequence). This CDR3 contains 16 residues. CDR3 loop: CAWSLWTGYLNTEAFF. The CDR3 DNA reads TGTGCCTGGAGTTTGTGGACAGGGTATTTGAACACTGAAGCTTTCTTT.